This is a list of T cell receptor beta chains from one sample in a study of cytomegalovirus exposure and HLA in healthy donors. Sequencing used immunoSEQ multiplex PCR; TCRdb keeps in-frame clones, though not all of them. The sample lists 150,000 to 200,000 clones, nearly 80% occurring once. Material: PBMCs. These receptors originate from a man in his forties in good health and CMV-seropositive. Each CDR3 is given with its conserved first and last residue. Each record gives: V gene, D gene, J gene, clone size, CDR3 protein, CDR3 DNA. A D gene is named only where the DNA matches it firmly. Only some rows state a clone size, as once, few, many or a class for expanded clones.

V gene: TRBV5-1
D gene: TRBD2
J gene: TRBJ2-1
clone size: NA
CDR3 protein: CASSLGTSGYNEQFF
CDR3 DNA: TGCGCCAGCAGCTTGGGCACTAGCGGATACAATGAGCAGTTCTTC

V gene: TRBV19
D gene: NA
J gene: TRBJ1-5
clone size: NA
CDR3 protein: CASSIPQGPQPQHF
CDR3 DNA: TGTGCCAGTAGTATCCCCCAGGGTCCTCAGCCCCAGCATTTT

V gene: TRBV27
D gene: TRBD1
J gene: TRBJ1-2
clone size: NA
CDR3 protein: CASSWRTGGNYGYTF
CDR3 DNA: TGTGCCAGCAGCTGGAGGACAGGGGGCAACTATGGCTACACCTTC

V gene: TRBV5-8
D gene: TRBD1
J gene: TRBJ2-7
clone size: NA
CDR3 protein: CASSSGTGREQYF
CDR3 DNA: TGTGCCAGCAGCTCCGGGACAGGGAGGGAGCAGTACTTC

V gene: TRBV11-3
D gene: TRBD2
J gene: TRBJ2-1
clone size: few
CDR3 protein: CASRVAGVINEQFF
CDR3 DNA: TGTGCCAGCAGAGTAGCGGGAGTAATCAATGAGCAGTTCTTC

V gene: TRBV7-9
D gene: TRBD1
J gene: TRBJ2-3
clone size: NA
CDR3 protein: CASSPGQGGDTQYF
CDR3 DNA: TGTGCCAGCAGCCCGGGACAGGGAGGAGATACGCAGTATTTT

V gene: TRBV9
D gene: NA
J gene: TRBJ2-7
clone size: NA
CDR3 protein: CASSVDGSGYEQYF
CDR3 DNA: TGTGCCAGCAGCGTAGACGGGAGTGGCTACGAGCAGTACTTC

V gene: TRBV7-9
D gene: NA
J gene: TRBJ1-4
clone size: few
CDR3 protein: CASSLQGGFRYEKLFF
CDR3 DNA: TGTGCCAGCAGCTTGCAAGGGGGATTCCGATATGAAAAACTGTTTTTT

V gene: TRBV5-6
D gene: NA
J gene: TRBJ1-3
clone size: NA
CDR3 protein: CASSLRGAGNTIYF
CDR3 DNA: TGTGCCAGCAGCTTGAGGGGCGCAGGAAACACCATATATTTT

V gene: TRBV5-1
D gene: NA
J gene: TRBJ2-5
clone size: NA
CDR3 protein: CASSLATGETQYF
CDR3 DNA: TGCGCCAGCAGCTTGGCGACTGGAGAGACCCAGTACTTC

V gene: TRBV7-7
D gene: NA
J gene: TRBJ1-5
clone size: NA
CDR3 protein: CASSPRDVNQPQHF
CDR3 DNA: TGTGCCAGCAGCCCCAGGGATGTGAATCAGCCCCAGCATTTT

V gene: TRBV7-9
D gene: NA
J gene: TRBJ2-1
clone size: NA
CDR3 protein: CASSLVQIEQFF
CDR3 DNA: TGTGCCAGCAGCTTAGTACAGATTGAGCAGTTCTTC

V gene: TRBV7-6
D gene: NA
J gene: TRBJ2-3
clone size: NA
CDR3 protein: CASSPSLGTDTQYF
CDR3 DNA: TGTGCCAGCAGCCCCTCCCTCGGCACAGATACGCAGTATTTT

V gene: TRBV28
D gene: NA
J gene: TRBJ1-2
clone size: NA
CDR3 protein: CASSRVPPQGYGYTF
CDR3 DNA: TGTGCCAGCAGTCGCGTACCACCACAGGGCTATGGCTACACCTTC

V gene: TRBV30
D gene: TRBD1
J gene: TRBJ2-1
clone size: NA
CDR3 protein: CAWSKGQGDLGRGGSYNEQFF
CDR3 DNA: TGTGCCTGGAGCAAGGGACAGGGGGACTTGGGGCGGGGGGGGTCCTACAATGAGCAGTTCTTC

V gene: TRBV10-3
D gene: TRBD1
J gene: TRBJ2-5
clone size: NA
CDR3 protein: CAISGQGASYQETQYF
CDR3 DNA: TGTGCCATCAGTGGACAGGGGGCCTCTTACCAAGAGACCCAGTACTTC

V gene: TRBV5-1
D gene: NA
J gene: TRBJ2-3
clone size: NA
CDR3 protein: CASSLRGGISTDTQYF
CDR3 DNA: TGCGCCAGCAGCTTGCGCGGCGGGATTAGCACAGATACGCAGTATTTT

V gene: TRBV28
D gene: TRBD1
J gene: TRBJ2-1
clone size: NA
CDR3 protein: CASSLAGTGGDEQFF
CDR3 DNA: TGTGCCAGCAGTTTGGCCGGGACAGGGGGCGATGAGCAGTTCTTC

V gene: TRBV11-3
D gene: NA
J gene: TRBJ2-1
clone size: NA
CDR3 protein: CASSLGTSRNNEQFF
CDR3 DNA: TGTGCCAGCAGCTTAGGCACTAGCAGGAACAATGAGCAGTTCTTC

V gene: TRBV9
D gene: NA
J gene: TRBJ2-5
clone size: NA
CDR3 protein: CASSVAGGTETQYF
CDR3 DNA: TGTGCCAGCAGCGTAGCAGGAGGGACAGAGACCCAGTACTTC

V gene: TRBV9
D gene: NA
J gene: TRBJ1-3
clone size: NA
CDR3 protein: CASSPQGPLSGNTIYF
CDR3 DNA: TGTGCCAGCAGCCCCCAGGGTCCGCTCTCTGGAAACACCATATATTTT

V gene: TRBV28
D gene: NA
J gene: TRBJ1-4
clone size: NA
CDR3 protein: CASSAGRINEKLFF
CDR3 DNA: TGTGCCAGCAGTGCGGGACGGATTAATGAAAAACTGTTTTTT

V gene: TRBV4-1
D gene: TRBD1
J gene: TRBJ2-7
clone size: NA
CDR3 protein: CASSPGQGARYEQYF
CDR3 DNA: TGCGCCAGCAGCCCAGGACAGGGGGCTAGGTACGAGCAGTACTTC

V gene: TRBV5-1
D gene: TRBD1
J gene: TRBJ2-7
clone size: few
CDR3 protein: CASSLGGQGVYEQYF
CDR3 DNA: TGCGCCAGCAGCTTGGGGGGACAGGGGGTCTACGAGCAGTACTTC

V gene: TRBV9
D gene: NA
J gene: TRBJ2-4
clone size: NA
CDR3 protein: CASSVDLANVIQYF
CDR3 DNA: TGTGCCAGCAGCGTAGATCTAGCTAATGTCATTCAGTACTTC

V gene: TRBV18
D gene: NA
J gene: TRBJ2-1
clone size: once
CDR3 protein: CASSQTQGLMDEQFF
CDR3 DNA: TGTGCCAGCTCACAAACACAGGGCCTAATGGATGAGCAGTTCTTC

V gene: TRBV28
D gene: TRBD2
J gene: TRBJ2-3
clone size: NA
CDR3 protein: CASSLVGGTSTDTQYF
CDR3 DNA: TGTGCCAGCAGTTTGGTGGGGGGGACTAGCACAGATACGCAGTATTTT

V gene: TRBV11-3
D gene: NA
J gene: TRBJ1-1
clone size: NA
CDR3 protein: CASSRGEAFF
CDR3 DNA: TGTGCCAGCAGCCGGGGTGAAGCTTTCTTT

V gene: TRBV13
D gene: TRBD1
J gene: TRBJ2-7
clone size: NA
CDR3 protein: CASSTGQAARMHF
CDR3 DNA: TGTGCCAGCAGCACGGGACAGGCCGCTAGAATGCACTTC

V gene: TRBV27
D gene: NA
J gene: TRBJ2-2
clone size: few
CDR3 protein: CASTAGFTGELFF
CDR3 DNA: TGTGCCAGCACCGCGGGATTCACCGGGGAGCTGTTTTTT

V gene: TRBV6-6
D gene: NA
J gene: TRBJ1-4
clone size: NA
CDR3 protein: CASSYSGQTNEKLFF
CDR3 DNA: TGTGCCAGCAGTTACTCGGGACAAACTAATGAAAAACTGTTTTTT

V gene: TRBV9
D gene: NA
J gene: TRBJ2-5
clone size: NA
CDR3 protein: CASSVGGQGSRETQYF
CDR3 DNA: TGTGCCAGCAGCGTAGGTGGGCAGGGCTCACGAGAGACCCAGTACTTC

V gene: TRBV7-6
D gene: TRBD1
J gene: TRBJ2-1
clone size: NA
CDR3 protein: CASSPSLQGNRYNEQFF
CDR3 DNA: TGTGCCAGCAGCCCAAGCCTACAGGGGAACCGTTACAATGAGCAGTTCTTC

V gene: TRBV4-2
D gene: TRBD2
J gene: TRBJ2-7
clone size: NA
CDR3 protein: CASSQGLAGAYEQYF
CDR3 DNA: TGTGCCAGCAGCCAGGGGCTAGCGGGTGCCTACGAGCAGTACTTC

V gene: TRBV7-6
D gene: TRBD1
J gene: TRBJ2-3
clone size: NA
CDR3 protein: CASSRGTADTQYF
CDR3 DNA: TGTGCCAGCAGCCGAGGGACAGCAGATACGCAGTATTTT

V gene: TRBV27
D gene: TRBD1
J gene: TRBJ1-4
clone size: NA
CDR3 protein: CASRDRTGTAVNEKLFF
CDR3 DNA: TGTGCCAGCAGAGATAGGACCGGGACAGCAGTAAATGAAAAACTGTTTTTT

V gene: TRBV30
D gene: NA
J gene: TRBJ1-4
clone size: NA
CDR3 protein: CATGGEKLFF
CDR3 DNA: TGTGCAACGGGTGGGGAAAAACTGTTTTTT

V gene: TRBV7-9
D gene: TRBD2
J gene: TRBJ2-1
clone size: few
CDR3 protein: CASSLQREAQFF
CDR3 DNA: TGTGCCAGCAGCCTCCAACGGGAGGCGCAGTTCTTC